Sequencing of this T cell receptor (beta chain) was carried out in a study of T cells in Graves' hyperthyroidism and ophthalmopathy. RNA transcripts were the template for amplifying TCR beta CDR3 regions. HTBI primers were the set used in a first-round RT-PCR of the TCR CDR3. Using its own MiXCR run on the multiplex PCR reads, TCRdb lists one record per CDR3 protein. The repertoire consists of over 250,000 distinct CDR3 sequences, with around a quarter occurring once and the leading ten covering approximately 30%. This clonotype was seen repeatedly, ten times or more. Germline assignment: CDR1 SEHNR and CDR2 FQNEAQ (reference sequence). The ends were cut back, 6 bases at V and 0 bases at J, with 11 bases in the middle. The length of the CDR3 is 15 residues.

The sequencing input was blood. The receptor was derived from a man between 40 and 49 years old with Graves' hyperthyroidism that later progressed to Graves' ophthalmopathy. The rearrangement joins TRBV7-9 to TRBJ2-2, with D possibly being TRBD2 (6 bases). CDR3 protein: CASRLSGANTGELFF. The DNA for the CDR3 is TGTGCCAGCAGACTTAGCGGAGCGAACACCGGGGAGCTGTTTTTT.